This TCR beta chain was identified in a study of cytomegalovirus exposure and HLA in healthy donors. The study ran its PCR with 60 Vbeta and 13 Jbeta primers. The table came from immunoSEQ multiplex PCR; TCRdb's copy has only in-frame clones and leaves some out. The profile shows around 130,000 clones, over 60% of them singletons. Study observations and caveats: A later analysis found common viral pathogens apparently linked to several of the most significant clusters. Donors were assumed by presence/absence analyses to have roughly uniform sequencing depth. Prior analysis indicated that the majority of TCR beta V segments exhibited productivity approximately 90% or approximately 30% of the time. In a later analysis, CMV-associated beta chains were mostly HLA-associated, it appeared.

As to this clone: The antigen is undetermined.

This CDR3 has 15 amino acids. Germline CDR1 and CDR2: SGHDT and YYEEEE. V was clipped by 4 bases and J by 3 bases, with 16 bases between them. The sequenced material came from PBMCs. The chain is built from TRBV5-6 and TRBJ1-1; the D gene is possibly TRBD1 (6 bases). The sequence derives from a human donor in good health. The CDR3 is CASSNYEGDYTEAFF. In DNA, the CDR3 is TGTGCCAGCAGCAACTACGAGGGGGATTACACTGAAGCTTTCTTT.